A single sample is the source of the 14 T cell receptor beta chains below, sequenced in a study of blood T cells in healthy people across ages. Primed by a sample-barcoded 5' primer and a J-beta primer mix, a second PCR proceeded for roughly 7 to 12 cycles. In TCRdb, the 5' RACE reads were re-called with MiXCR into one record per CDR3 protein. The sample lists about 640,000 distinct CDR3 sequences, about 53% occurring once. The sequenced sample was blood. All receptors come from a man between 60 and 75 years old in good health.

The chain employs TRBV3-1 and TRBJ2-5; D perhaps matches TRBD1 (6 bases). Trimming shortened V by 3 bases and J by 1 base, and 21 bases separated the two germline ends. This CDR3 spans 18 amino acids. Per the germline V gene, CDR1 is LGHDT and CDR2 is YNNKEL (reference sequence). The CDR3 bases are TGTGCCAGCAGCCAGGCCTCCGCAGGGGCGAGGGTCCAAGAGACCCAGTACTTC. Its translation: CASSQASAGARVQETQYF.

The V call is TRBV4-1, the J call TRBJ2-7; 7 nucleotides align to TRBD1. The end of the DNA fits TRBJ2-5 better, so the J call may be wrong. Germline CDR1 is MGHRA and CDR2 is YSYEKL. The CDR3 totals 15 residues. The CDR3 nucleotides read TGCGCCAGCAGCCAAGCGACAGGGCCCCAAGAGACCCAGTACTTC. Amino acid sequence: CASSQATGPQETQYF.

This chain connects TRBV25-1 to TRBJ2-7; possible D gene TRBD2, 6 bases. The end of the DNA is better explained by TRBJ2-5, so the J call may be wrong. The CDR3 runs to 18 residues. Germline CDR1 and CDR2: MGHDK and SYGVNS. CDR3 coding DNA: TGTGCCAGCAGTGTTCGTTCGGGGGTTGGGCGAGGAGAAGAGACCCAGTACTTC. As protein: CASSVRSGVGRGEETQYF.

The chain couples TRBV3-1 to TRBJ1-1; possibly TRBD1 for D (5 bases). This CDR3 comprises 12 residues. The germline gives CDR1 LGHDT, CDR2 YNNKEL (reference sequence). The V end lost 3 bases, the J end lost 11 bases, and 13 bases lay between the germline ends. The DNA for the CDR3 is TGTGCCAGCAGCCAGGAGGGGCGGCGGGCTTTCTTT. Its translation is CASSQEGRRAFF.

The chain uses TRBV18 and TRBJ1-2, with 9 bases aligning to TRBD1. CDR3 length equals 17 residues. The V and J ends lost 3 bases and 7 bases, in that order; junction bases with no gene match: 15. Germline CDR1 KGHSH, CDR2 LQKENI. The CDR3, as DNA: TGTGCCAGCTCACCGCGCCGGGACAGGGATGAAAGAGGTGGCTACACCTTC. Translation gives CASSPRRDRDERGGYTF.

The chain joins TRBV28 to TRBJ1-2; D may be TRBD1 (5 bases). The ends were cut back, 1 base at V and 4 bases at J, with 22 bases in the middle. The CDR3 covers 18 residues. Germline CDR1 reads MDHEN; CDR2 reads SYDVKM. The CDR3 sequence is CASSLLGGARDGIYGYTF. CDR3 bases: TGTGCCAGCAGTTTATTGGGCGGGGCCAGGGATGGAATCTATGGCTACACCTTC.

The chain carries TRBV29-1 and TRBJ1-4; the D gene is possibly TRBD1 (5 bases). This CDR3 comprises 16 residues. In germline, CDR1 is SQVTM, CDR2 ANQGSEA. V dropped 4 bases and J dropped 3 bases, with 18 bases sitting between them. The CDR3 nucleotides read TGCAGCGTTGGAGGTGAGGGGCGCCGCTCTAATGAAAAACTGTTTTTT. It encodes CSVGGEGRRSNEKLFF.

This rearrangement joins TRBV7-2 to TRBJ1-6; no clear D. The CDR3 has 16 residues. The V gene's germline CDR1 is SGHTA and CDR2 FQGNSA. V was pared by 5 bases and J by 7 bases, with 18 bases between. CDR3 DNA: TGTGCCAGCAGCGAGCAACTTAGCTCGGGGAATTCACCCCTCCACTTT. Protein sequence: CASSEQLSSGNSPLHF.

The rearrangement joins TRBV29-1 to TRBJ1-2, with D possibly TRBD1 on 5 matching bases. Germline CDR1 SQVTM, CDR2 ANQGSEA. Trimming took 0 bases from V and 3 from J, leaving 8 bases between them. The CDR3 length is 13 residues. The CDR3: CSVEETVYYGYTF. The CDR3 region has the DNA TGCAGCGTTGAAGAGACAGTTTACTATGGCTACACCTTC.

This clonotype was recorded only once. The CDR3 DNA is TGCAGTGCTAGAGTCCCAGGGGGGGCTTCACCCCTCCACTTT. It translates to CSARVPGGASPLHF. The chain employs TRBV20-1 and TRBJ1-6; TRBD1 matches at 7 bases. Looked up from germline, CDR1 is DFQATT and CDR2 is SNEGSKA (reference sequence). V was pared by 1 base and J by 9 bases, with 6 bases of the junction left unmatched. CDR3 size: 14 residues.

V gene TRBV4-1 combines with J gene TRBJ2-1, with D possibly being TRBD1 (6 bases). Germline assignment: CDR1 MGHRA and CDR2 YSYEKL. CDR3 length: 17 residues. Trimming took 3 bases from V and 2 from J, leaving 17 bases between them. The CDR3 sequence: CASSQSQTGPPYNEQFF. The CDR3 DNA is TGCGCCAGCAGCCAGAGTCAAACAGGGCCGCCCTACAATGAGCAGTTCTTC.

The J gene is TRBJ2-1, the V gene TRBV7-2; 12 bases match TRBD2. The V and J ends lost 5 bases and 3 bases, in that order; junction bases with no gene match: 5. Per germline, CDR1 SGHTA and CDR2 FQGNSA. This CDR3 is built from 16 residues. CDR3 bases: TGTGCCAGCAGCCCCTGGACTAGCGGGGTCTACAATGAGCAGTTCTTC. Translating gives CASSPWTSGVYNEQFF. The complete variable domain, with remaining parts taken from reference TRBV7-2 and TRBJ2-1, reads GAGVSQSPSNKVTEKGKDVELRCDPISGHTALYWYRQSLGQGLEFLIYFQGNSAPDKSGLPSDRFSAERTGGSVSTLTIQRTQQEDSAVYLCASSPWTSGVYNEQFFGPGTRLTVL.

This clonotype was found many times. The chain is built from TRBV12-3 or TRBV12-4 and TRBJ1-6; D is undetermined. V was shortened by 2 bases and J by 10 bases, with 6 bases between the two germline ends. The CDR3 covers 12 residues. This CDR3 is CASSLRRSPLHF. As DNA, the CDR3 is TGTGCCAGCAGTTTACGCCGGTCACCCCTCCACTTT.

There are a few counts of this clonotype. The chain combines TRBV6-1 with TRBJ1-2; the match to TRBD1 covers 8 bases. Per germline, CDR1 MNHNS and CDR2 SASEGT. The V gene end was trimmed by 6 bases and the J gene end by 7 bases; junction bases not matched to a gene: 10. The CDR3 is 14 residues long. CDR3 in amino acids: CASREGGQGAGYTF. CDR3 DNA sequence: TGTGCCAGCAGAGAGGGCGGACAGGGCGCTGGCTACACCTTC.